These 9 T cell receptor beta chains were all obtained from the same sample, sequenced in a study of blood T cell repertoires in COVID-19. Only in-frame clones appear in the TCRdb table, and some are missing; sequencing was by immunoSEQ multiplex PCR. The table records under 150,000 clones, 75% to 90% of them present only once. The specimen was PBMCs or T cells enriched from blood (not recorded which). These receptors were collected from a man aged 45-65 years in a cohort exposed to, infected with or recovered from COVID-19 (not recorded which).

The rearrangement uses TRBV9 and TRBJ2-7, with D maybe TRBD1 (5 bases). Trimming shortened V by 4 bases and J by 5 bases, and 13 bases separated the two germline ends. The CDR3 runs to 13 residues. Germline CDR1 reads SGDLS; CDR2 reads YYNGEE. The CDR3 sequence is CASSLGQTHEQYF. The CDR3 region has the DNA TGTGCCAGCAGCCTAGGACAAACCCACGAGCAGTACTTC.

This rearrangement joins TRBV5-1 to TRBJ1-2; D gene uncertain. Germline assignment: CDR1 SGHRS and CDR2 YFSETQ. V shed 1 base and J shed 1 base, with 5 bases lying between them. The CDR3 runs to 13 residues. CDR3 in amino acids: CASSLQDNYGYTF. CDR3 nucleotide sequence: TGCGCCAGCAGCTTGCAGGATAACTATGGCTACACCTTC.

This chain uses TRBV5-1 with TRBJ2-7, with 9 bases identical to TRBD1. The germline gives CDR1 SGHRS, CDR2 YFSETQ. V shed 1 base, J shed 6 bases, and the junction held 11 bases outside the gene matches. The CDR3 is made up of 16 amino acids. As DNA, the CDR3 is TGCGCCAGCAGCTTGCCAACCGGGACAGGGTATTTCGAGCAGTACTTC. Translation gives CASSLPTGTGYFEQYF.

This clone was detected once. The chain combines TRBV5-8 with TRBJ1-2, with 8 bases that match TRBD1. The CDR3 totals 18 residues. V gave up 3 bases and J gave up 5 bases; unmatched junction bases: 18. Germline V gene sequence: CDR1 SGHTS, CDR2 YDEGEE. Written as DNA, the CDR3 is TGTGCCAGCAGCTCCCTCCCCGGACAGGGCGGATTGGGATATGGCTACACCTTC. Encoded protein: CASSSLPGQGGLGYGYTF.

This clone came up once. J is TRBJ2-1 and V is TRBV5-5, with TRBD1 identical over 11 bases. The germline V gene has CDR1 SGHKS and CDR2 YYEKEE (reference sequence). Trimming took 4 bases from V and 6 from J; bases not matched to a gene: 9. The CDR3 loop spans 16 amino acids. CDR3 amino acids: CASSVRPGQGVNEQFF. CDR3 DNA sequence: TGTGCCAGCAGCGTGAGACCGGGACAGGGGGTCAATGAGCAGTTCTTC. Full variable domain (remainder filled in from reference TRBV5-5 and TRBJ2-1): DAGVTQSPTHLIKTRGQQVTLRCSPISGHKSVSWYQQVLGQGPQFIFQYYEKEERGRGNFPDRFSARQFPNYSSELNVNALLLGDSALYLCASSVRPGQGVNEQFFGPGTRLTVL.

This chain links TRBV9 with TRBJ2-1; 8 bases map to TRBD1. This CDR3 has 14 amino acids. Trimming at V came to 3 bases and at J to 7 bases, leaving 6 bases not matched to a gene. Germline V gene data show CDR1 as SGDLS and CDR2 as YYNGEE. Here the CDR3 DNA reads TGTGCCAGCAGCGACAGGGGGGATTCGAATGAGCAGTTCTTC. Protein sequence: CASSDRGDSNEQFF.

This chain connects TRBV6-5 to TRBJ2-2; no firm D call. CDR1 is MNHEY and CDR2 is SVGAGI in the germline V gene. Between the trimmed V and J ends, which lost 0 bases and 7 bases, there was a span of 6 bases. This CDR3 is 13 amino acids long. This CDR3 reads CASSYSMSGELFF. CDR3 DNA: TGTGCCAGCAGTTACTCGATGAGCGGGGAGCTGTTTTTT.

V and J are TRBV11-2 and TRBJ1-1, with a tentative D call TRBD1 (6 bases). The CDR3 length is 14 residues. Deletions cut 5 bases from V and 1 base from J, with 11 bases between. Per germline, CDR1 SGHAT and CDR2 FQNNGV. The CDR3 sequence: CASSAKTGNTEAFF. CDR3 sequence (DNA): TGTGCCAGCAGCGCTAAGACAGGGAACACTGAAGCTTTCTTT.

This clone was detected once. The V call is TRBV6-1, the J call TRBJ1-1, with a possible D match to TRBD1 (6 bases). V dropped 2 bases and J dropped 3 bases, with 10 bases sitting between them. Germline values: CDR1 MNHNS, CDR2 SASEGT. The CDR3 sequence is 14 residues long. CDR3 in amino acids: CASSEQGWHTEAFF. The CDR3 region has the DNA TGTGCCAGCAGTGAACAGGGGTGGCACACTGAAGCTTTCTTT.